This T cell receptor beta chain originates from a study of T and B cells in COVID-19 patients. Study-wide background: Of 20 to 25 active-infection patients, over 9 were critically ill with mechanical ventilation or extracorporeal membrane oxygenation. Study outcomes and limitations: Highly clonal in active COVID-19, TRB repertoires exceeded healthy-donor diversity and richness at recovery.

Per germline, CDR1 MNHEY and CDR2 SVGAGI. The CDR3 runs to 13 residues. Trimming stripped 5 bases from V and 1 base from J, with 8 bases between. Notes on this clonotype: Its antigen is undetermined.

Multiplex PCR with BIOMED2 TRB-A/B primer pools amplified TRB rearrangements. In TCRdb, the multiplex PCR reads were re-called with MiXCR into one record per CDR3 protein. This sample has over 15,000 distinct CDR3 sequences, with roughly 36% found just once. From blood, about 250-500 ng of genomic DNA served as TRB template. This chain joins TRBV6-5 and TRBJ1-2; D unresolved. The sequenced sample consisted of blood. This receptor was taken from a human donor with active COVID-19. As DNA, the CDR3 is TGTGCCAGCAGTCTGGAAGGTAACTATGGCTACACCTTC. The encoded protein is CASSLEGNYGYTF.